Listed below are T cell receptor beta chains from one sample, sequenced in a study of T cells in Graves' hyperthyroidism and ophthalmopathy. From the multiplex PCR reads, TCRdb called clonotypes with MiXCR, one entry per CDR3 protein. The sample has 750,000 to 900,000 distinct CDR3 sequences, roughly 37% seen once. Specimen: blood. These receptors came from a man in his late teens or twenties with Graves' hyperthyroidism. Both conserved end residues are part of each CDR3. D genes are given only for firm matches. Clone size is stated in some rows and not others, as once, few, many or a class when expanded.

D	size	V	J	length	CDR3	DNA
.	many	TRBV7-9	TRBJ2-7	15	CASSSRTGTLYEQYF	TGTGCCAGCAGCTCCCGGACGGGGACACTCTACGAGCAGTACTTC
TRBD1	once	TRBV12-3/TRBV12-4	TRBJ1-2	16	CASSEFGTGINYGYTF	TGTGCCAGCAGTGAATTCGGGACAGGGATCAACTATGGCTACACCTTC
.	.	TRBV2	TRBJ1-5	14	CASMGGIRNQPQHF	TGTGCCAGCATGGGGGGCATTCGCAATCAGCCCCAGCATTTT
.	.	TRBV2	TRBJ1-2	14	CALGAATRVYGYTF	TGTGCCTTGGGGGCCGCAACGCGGGTCTATGGCTACACCTTC
TRBD1	few	TRBV5-5	TRBJ2-6	19	CASSLGAAGGASGANVLTF	TGTGCCAGCAGCTTGGGAGCGGCAGGGGGTGCTTCTGGGGCCAACGTCCTGACTTTC
.	.	TRBV7-8	TRBJ1-2	13	CASSSDGDYGYTF	TGTGCCAGCAGCTCAGACGGGGACTATGGCTACACCTTC
.	many	TRBV12-3/TRBV12-4	TRBJ1-5	13	CASSLGGFQPQHF	TGTGCCAGCAGTTTAGGGGGATTTCAGCCCCAGCATTTT
TRBD1	many	TRBV7-3	TRBJ2-7	14	CASSLTRDSEVQYF	TGTGCCAGCAGCTTAACAAGGGACAGCGAGGTGCAGTACTTC
TRBD1	.	TRBV13	TRBJ1-1	16	CASSLSRPDRGGGAFF	TGTGCCAGCAGCTTAAGTCGCCCCGACAGGGGTGGAGGAGCTTTCTTT
TRBD1	many	TRBV29-1	TRBJ1-1	13	CSANQGANTEAFF	TGCAGCGCCAACCAGGGGGCGAACACTGAAGCTTTCTTT
.	.	TRBV30	TRBJ1-6	11	CAWGRGQPLHF	TGTGCCTGGGGTAGGGGTCAGCCCCTCCACTTT
.	.	TRBV7-9	TRBJ1-6	14	CASSAGGLDSPLHF	TGTGCCAGCAGCGCCGGGGGACTTGATTCACCCCTCCACTTT
TRBD1	many	TRBV10-3	TRBJ1-5	15	CAISDGTGGNQPQHF	TGTGCCATCAGCGACGGGACAGGGGGGAATCAGCCCCAGCATTTT
TRBD1	.	TRBV20-1	TRBJ1-4	15	CSARDLGTANEKLFF	TGCAGTGCTAGAGACCTAGGGACAGCTAATGAAAAACTGTTTTTT
.	.	TRBV20-1	TRBJ2-2	13	CSAWDTNTGELFF	TGCAGTGCTTGGGACACCAACACCGGGGAGCTGTTTTTT
.	.	TRBV29-1	TRBJ1-5	13	CSVDTGINQPQHF	TGCAGCGTTGATACCGGGATCAATCAGCCCCAGCATTTT
.	.	TRBV11-3	TRBJ2-7	13	CASSSVVTYEQYF	TGTGCCAGCAGCTCGGTCGTTACATACGAGCAGTACTTC
.	few	TRBV10-3	TRBJ1-1	14	CASIWGGGGTEAFF	TGTGCCAGCATATGGGGGGGTGGAGGCACTGAAGCTTTCTTT
.	many	TRBV6-6	TRBJ1-1	14	CASSPERGDTEAFF	TGTGCCAGCAGCCCAGAGCGGGGAGACACTGAAGCTTTCTTT
TRBD1	.	TRBV2	TRBJ2-2	16	CASSEIRGRNTGELFF	TGTGCCAGCAGTGAGATCAGGGGGCGGAACACCGGGGAGCTGTTTTTT
TRBD1	.	TRBV7-9	TRBJ1-1	17	CASSRFGQGRGNTEAFF	TGTGCCAGCAGCCGATTCGGACAGGGGAGGGGAAACACTGAAGCTTTCTTT
.	.	TRBV7-8	TRBJ1-6	14	CASSDRPGESPLHF	TGTGCCAGCAGCGACAGACCTGGGGAGTCACCCCTCCACTTT
.	.	TRBV4-1	TRBJ1-5	14	CASSRGRGNQPQHF	TGTGCCAGCAGCCGAGGACGGGGCAATCAGCCCCAGCATTTT
.	many	TRBV11-2	TRBJ1-2	15	CASSLAGGGHPGYTF	TGTGCCAGCAGCTTGGCCGGCGGGGGGCATCCCGGCTACACCTTC
.	few	TRBV9	TRBJ1-2	15	CASAGDRRTYYGYTF	TGTGCCAGCGCTGGAGACAGAAGAACATACTATGGCTACACCTTC
.	many	TRBV5-1	TRBJ1-2	14	CASSSGGREYGYTF	TGCGCCAGCAGCTCTGGAGGCAGGGAGTATGGCTACACCTTC